This passage covers 22 T cell receptor beta chains from one sample sequenced in a study of blood T cell repertoires in COVID-19 (dated by TCRdb to the early 2020s). To prepare the library, the immunoSEQ multiplex PCR assay was applied. What TCRdb holds here is the immuneACCESS table cut down to in-frame rearrangements. Part of the clones is not present; checked against another copy, under half of the missing clones reflect an unresolved V gene, and the others are unexplained. The sample table records approximately 220,000 clones; 75% to 90% of these occur just once. Together, the top ten hold around 27% of the sample. Specimen: peripheral blood. The receptors were sampled from a man aged 35-49 years with acute or convalescent COVID-19.

The count of this clone is one. The genes are TRBV12-3 or TRBV12-4 and TRBJ2-1, with D tentatively TRBD2 (6 bases). Trimming pared 8 bases from V and 4 bases from J, leaving 12 bases between. The CDR3 sequence is 13 residues long. In DNA form, the CDR3 reads TGTGCCAGCGGCTTCCGGGAGTACAATGAGCAGTTCTTC. Translated: CASGFREYNEQFF.

The V gene is TRBV19, the J gene TRBJ1-5; 9 bases map to TRBD1. Looked up from germline, CDR1 is LNHDA and CDR2 is SQIVND (reference sequence). The CDR3 is made up of 14 amino acids. The V gene end was trimmed by 7 bases and the J gene end by 3 bases; junction bases not matched to a gene: 4. As DNA, the CDR3 is TGTGCCAGTAAGGACAGGGGTGTCAATCAGCCCCAGCATTTT. Translating it yields CASKDRGVNQPQHF.

A few counts support this clone. The chain has TRBV12-5 and TRBJ2-3; D is uncertain. Germline CDR1 is LGHNT and CDR2 is FRNRAP. V lost 0 bases and J 2 bases, leaving 18 bases between the germline ends. The CDR3 covers 18 residues. CDR3 loop: CASGLVLGAVSTTDTQYF. The CDR3 region has the DNA TGTGCTAGTGGTTTGGTACTTGGAGCAGTCTCCACCACAGATACGCAGTATTTT.

The J gene is TRBJ2-7, the V gene TRBV7-8, with 7 bases fitting TRBD2. CDR1 SGHVS and CDR2 FQNEAQ come from the germline V gene. V lost 0 bases, J lost 3 bases, and 11 bases stayed unmatched. There are 17 residues in the CDR3. The CDR3 sequence is CASSLASGLAADYEQYF. The CDR3 coding sequence is TGTGCCAGCAGCTTAGCAAGTGGTCTAGCGGCCGACTACGAGCAGTACTTC.

DNA of the CDR3: TGTGCCAGTAGTATAGATCTGGGAGGGAGCTCCTACAATGAGCAGTTCTTC. This gives the protein CASSIDLGGSSYNEQFF. This sequence joins TRBV19 and TRBJ2-1, with TRBD2 matching 7 bases. Trimming cost V 0 bases and J 0 bases; bases outside gene matches: 5. This CDR3 is 17 amino acids long. Germline CDR1 and CDR2: LNHDA and SQIVND (reference sequence). Based on the CDR3 plus reference TRBV19 and TRBJ2-1, the full variable domain is DGGITQSPKYLFRKEGQNVTLSCEQNLNHDAMYWYRQDPGQGLRLIYYSQIVNDFQKGDIAEGYSVSREKKESFPLTVTSAQKNPTAFYLCASSIDLGGSSYNEQFFGPGTRLTVL.

The chain is built from TRBV25-1 and TRBJ2-2, with 7 bases aligning to TRBD1. J lost 7 bases, V lost 2 bases, and 10 bases had no gene match. Germline CDR1 is MGHDK and CDR2 is SYGVNS. This CDR3 region has 16 residues. This chain's CDR3 is CASSEGSGGEIGELFF. The DNA of the CDR3 is TGTGCCAGCAGTGAAGGGTCAGGGGGTGAGATCGGGGAGCTGTTTTTT.

The chain carries TRBV4-1 and TRBJ1-2, with 10 nucleotides matching TRBD1. Germline CDR1 MGHRA, CDR2 YSYEKL. The junction had 0 bases not matched to a gene; V was cut back by 0 bases and J by 8 bases. The CDR3 spans 13 residues. The CDR3 coding sequence is TGCGCCAGCAGCCAAGAGACAGGGGGCGGCTACACCTTC. It is translated as CASSQETGGGYTF.

The chain uses TRBV11-3 and TRBJ1-1; D is unresolved. V was pared by 8 bases and J by 0 bases, with 10 bases between. The germline gives CDR1 SGHNT, CDR2 YENEEA. The CDR3 length is 13 residues. CDR3: CASGRSMNTEAFF. In DNA form, the CDR3 reads TGTGCCAGCGGTCGGAGTATGAACACTGAAGCTTTCTTT.

This rearrangement joins TRBV5-1 to TRBJ2-5; D is perhaps TRBD2 (5 bases). Trimming took off 1 base at V and 3 bases at J, with 7 bases between the two ends. Germline V gene sequence: CDR1 SGHRS, CDR2 YFSETQ. The CDR3 has 13 amino acids. The CDR3 sequence: CASSLIAKETQYF. In nucleotides, the CDR3 is TGCGCCAGCAGCTTGATAGCGAAAGAGACCCAGTACTTC.

The count of this clone is one. J is TRBJ1-5 and V is TRBV6-2 or TRBV6-3; no definite D call. Per germline, CDR1 MNHEY and CDR2 SVGEGT. The CDR3 runs to 15 residues. The V and J ends lost 6 bases and 5 bases respectively, with 17 bases between them. CDR3 loop: CASSAGSPFDQPQHF. CDR3 nucleotides: TGTGCCAGCAGCGCCGGGAGTCCCTTCGATCAGCCCCAGCATTTT.

The chain couples TRBV18 to TRBJ2-1; perhaps TRBD2 as D (5 bases). The CDR3 loop spans 16 amino acids. The germline gives CDR1 KGHSH, CDR2 LQKENI. The germline V and J ends were trimmed by 1 base and 6 bases, with 16 bases remaining between them. CDR3 protein: CASSPLVRDLGNEQFF. The CDR3 DNA follows: TGTGCCAGCTCACCACTGGTGAGGGATTTGGGCAATGAGCAGTTCTTC.

The chain has TRBV19 and TRBJ2-4, with TRBD1 matching over 9 bases. The length of the CDR3 is 13 residues. The ends lost 5 bases at V and 8 bases at J; junction bases unmatched: 4. The germline V gene has CDR1 LNHDA and CDR2 SQIVND (reference sequence). The DNA of the CDR3 is TGTGCCAGTAGTGGACAGGGGCGGGACATTCAGTACTTC. Amino acids: CASSGQGRDIQYF.

The V call is TRBV30, the J call TRBJ1-4, with D maybe TRBD1 (6 bases). Germline values: CDR1 GTSNPN, CDR2 SVGIG (reference sequence). CDR3 length equals 13 residues. Trimming cost V 2 bases and J 3 bases, with 7 bases left between them. The CDR3 here is CAWSTGPNEKLFF. CDR3 sequence (DNA): TGTGCCTGGAGTACAGGGCCTAATGAAAAACTGTTTTTT.

The V call is TRBV6-5, the J call TRBJ1-2, with TRBD1 matching over 7 bases. The CDR3 totals 13 residues. CDR1 is MNHEY and CDR2 is SVGAGI in the germline V gene. J gave up 0 bases and V 10 bases, and 5 bases lay outside the gene matches. The CDR3 sequence: CATQGGANYGYTF. The CDR3 bases are TGTGCCACCCAGGGGGGAGCTAACTATGGCTACACCTTC.

The rearrangement links TRBV15 to TRBJ1-2, with TRBD1 as a possible D gene (6 bases). Germline CDR1 LNHNV, CDR2 YYDKDF (reference sequence). V was cut by 2 bases and J by 6 bases, with 25 bases left in between. There are 18 residues in the CDR3. The CDR3 spells CATSRSGPFNRVGNGYTF. CDR3 coding DNA: TGTGCCACCAGCAGATCCGGGCCCTTTAACAGGGTGGGTAATGGCTACACCTTC.

The chain joins TRBV19 to TRBJ1-2; TRBD1 matches 7 bases. V trimming: 1 base; J trimming: 5 bases; junction bases outside the gene matches: 7. The length of the CDR3 is 15 residues. Germline CDR1 reads LNHDA; CDR2 reads SQIVND (reference sequence). CDR3 DNA: TGTGCCAGTAGTATAGGCGGGACAGCGTGGTATGGCTACACCTTC. Translating it yields CASSIGGTAWYGYTF. Full variable domain (missing parts from reference TRBV19 and TRBJ1-2): DGGITQSPKYLFRKEGQNVTLSCEQNLNHDAMYWYRQDPGQGLRLIYYSQIVNDFQKGDIAEGYSVSREKKESFPLTVTSAQKNPTAFYLCASSIGGTAWYGYTFGSGTRLTVV.

This rearrangement joins TRBV5-5 to TRBJ1-4; 8 positions match TRBD1. This CDR3 has 13 amino acids. Germline CDR1 reads SGHKS; CDR2 reads YYEKEE (reference sequence). Unmatched junction bases numbered 6, after V lost 8 bases and J lost 6 bases. CDR3 residues: CASNRGSDEKLFF. The CDR3 DNA follows: TGTGCCAGTAACAGGGGGAGTGATGAAAAACTGTTTTTT.

V usage is TRBV5-1 and J usage is TRBJ1-5; 7 nucleotides align to TRBD1. This CDR3 is 13 amino acids long. V shed 1 base, J shed 5 bases, and the junction held 0 bases outside the gene matches. The germline CDR1 and CDR2 sequences are SGHRS and YFSETQ. CDR3 protein: CASSLQGDQPQHF. The CDR3, as DNA: TGCGCCAGCAGCTTGCAGGGGGATCAGCCCCAGCATTTT.

V usage is TRBV4-1 and J usage is TRBJ2-1; TRBD1 matches 10 bases. Germline lookup yields CDR1 MGHRA and CDR2 YSYEKL. Trimming at V came to 4 bases and at J to 2 bases, leaving 5 bases not matched to a gene. The CDR3 spans 16 residues. CDR3 nucleotides: TGCGCCAGCAGCCCGACCGGGACAGGGGCCTACAATGAGCAGTTCTTC. It encodes CASSPTGTGAYNEQFF.

The table lists this clone with a count of one. The chain recombines TRBV27 with TRBJ2-1; D call uncertain. The germline V and J ends were trimmed by 6 bases and 0 bases, with 12 bases remaining between them. CDR1 and CDR2 (germline): MNHEY, SMNVEV (reference sequence). The CDR3 runs to 15 residues. CDR3 DNA sequence: TGTGCCAGCAGCTCCCCCACGAGCTCCTACAATGAGCAGTTCTTC. Encoded protein: CASSSPTSSYNEQFF.

The chain is built from TRBV5-1 and TRBJ1-2; TRBD1 matches at 9 bases. V lost 4 bases to trimming and J lost 4 bases; unmatched junction nucleotides: 11. The CDR3 runs to 16 residues. Germline loops: CDR1 SGHRS, CDR2 YFSETQ. CDR3 DNA sequence: TGCGCCAGCAGCAGCGCTGGGACAGGGCCGATCTATGGCTACACCTTC. This encodes CASSSAGTGPIYGYTF.

This rearrangement joins TRBV4-1 to TRBJ1-2; D is unclear. The V end lost 3 bases, the J end lost 0 bases, and 8 bases lay between the germline ends. This CDR3 is built from 14 residues. Germline-derived CDR1 and CDR2 are MGHRA and YSYEKL. The CDR3 DNA reads as TGCGCCAGCAGCCATTTGGGAGCTAACTATGGCTACACCTTC. It specifies CASSHLGANYGYTF.